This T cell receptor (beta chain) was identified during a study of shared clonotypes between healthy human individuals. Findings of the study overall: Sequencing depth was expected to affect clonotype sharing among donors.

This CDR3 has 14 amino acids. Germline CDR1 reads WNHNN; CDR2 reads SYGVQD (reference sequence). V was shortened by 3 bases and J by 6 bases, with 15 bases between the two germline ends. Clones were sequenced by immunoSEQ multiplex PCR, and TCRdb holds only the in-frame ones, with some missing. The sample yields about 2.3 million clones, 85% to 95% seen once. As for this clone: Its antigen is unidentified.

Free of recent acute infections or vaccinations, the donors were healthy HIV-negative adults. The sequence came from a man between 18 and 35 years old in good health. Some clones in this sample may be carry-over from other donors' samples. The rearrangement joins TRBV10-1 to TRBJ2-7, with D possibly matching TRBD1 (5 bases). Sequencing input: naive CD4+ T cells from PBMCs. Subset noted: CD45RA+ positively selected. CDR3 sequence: CASSDRDQRGEQYF. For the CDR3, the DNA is TGCGCCAGCAGTGACAGAGACCAAAGGGGCGAGCAGTACTTC.